This T cell receptor (beta chain) originates from a study of blood T cell repertoires in COVID-19. Looking at the study overall: PBMCs, B-cell-depleted T cells, or T cells were the source of the cDNA or gDNA that made up the material.

V shed 0 bases, J shed 4 bases, and the junction held 11 bases outside the gene matches. Germline V gene sequence: CDR1 SGHNT, CDR2 YYREEE (reference sequence). This CDR3 spans 20 amino acids. Some clones are missing from TCRdb's copy, which holds only in-frame ones; the method was immunoSEQ multiplex PCR. Here the sample spans 360,000 or so clones, about four fifths being singletons. The rearrangement links TRBV5-4 to TRBJ2-1; 15 bases match TRBD2. Sequenced input: PBMCs or T cells enriched from blood (not recorded which). The receptor comes from a woman in her fifties or sixties who had recovered from COVID-19. In nucleotides, the CDR3 is TGTGCCAGCAGCTTGGCCGAGGGACTAGCGGGAGGAGAAGGTTACAATGAGCAGTTCTTC. Translating gives CASSLAEGLAGGEGYNEQFF.